The 23 T cell receptor beta chains presented below share a single source sample, sequenced in a study of neurological immune-mediated disorders. MiXCR, run by TCRdb on the 5' RACE reads, gives a single entry per CDR3 protein. The sample shows 66,000 or so distinct CDR3 sequences, 4% to 6% of them seen only once. Sequencing was performed on PBMCs. The source of these receptors is a woman aged 25-40 years with multiple sclerosis.

Remarks on this clonotype: The final CDR3 position lacks the conserved phenylalanine or tryptophan, pointing to a likely read error. No DNA is shown, since the ends of the CDR3 on it are uncertain; the CDR3 is the one TCRdb lists. J is TRBJ2-1 and V is TRBV4-2; TRBD2 is the table's D call, not checked against the DNA. Germline V gives CDR1 LGHNA, CDR2 YNFKEQ. The length of the CDR3 is 13 amino acids, counting both ends. The CDR3 region is CASSQDSGGAGFN.

This clonotype was recorded many times. The chain has TRBV4-2 and TRBJ1-6; D gene uncertain. CDR3 length: 16 amino acids. Germline V lookup: CDR1 LGHNA, CDR2 YNFKEQ. The V gene lost 2 bases and the J gene lost 6 bases, with 14 bases spanning the gap. The CDR3 reads CASSQNVEGGNSPLHF. The CDR3, as DNA: TGTGCCAGCAGCCAAAACGTGGAGGGTGGTAATTCACCCCTCCACTTT.

This clonotype was counted many times. V is TRBV5-1 and J is TRBJ1-1, with unresolved D. The V gene lost 4 bases and the J gene lost 2 bases, with 15 bases spanning the gap. The CDR3 length is 15 residues. The germline gives CDR1 SGHRS, CDR2 YFSETQ. CDR3 sequence: CASSPPRTDNTEAFF. The CDR3 DNA follows: TGCGCCAGCAGCCCGCCTCGGACCGATAACACTGAAGCTTTCTTT.

This clonotype was detected only a few times. This chain links TRBV5-6 with TRBJ1-2, with D maybe TRBD1 (6 bases). The CDR3 covers 13 residues. Trimming took off 0 bases at V and 7 bases at J, with 10 bases between the two ends. Looked up from germline, CDR1 is SGHDT and CDR2 is YYEEEE. In DNA form, the CDR3 reads TGTGCCAGCAGCTTGGGCAGGGGAGTTGGCTACACCTTC. Amino acid sequence: CASSLGRGVGYTF.

This clonotype was detected ten times or more. The chain employs TRBV10-3 and TRBJ2-3; 7 bases line up with TRBD1. The CDR3 sequence is 14 residues long. The V gene's germline CDR1 is ENHRY and CDR2 SYGVKD. Trimming took 6 bases from V and 6 from J; bases not matched to a gene: 9. CDR3 in amino acids: CAISKQGFIDTQYF. CDR3 nucleotides: TGTGCCATCAGCAAACAGGGGTTCATTGATACGCAGTATTTT.

This clonotype was observed a few times. The rearrangement links TRBV3-1 to TRBJ2-1; D perhaps matches TRBD1 (6 bases). Trimming removed 6 bases from V and 9 bases from J, with 9 bases in between. From germline, CDR1 is LGHDT and CDR2 YNNKEL (reference sequence). This CDR3 region has 11 residues. CDR3 coding DNA: TGTGCCAGCAGAAAAGGGGGTGAGCAGTTCTTC. It is translated as CASRKGGEQFF.

This clonotype was detected ten times or more. This sequence joins TRBV21-1 and TRBJ2-4; no check of the table's D call, TRBD1, against the DNA was made. TRBV21-1 is marked as a pseudogene. CDR3 size: 18 residues. The CDR3 protein is CASSKVPDRVVAKNIQYF. CDR3 coding DNA: TGTGCCAGCAGCAAAGTCCCGGACCGTGTGGTTGCCAAAAACATTCAGTACTTC.

This clonotype was recorded a few times. A much bigger clone sits one base away, suggesting this may be a read error. The chain couples TRBV15 to TRBJ2-5; TRBD1 matches at 12 bases. This CDR3 has 16 amino acids. CDR1 LNHNV and CDR2 YYDKDF come from the germline V gene (reference sequence). In nucleotides, the CDR3 is TGTGTCACCAGCAGCGGCGGGACAGGGGGCCGGGAGACCCAGTACTTC. Residues: CVTSSGGTGGRETQYF. The variable domain in full, completed from reference TRBV15 and TRBJ2-5, reads DAMVIQNPRYQVTQFGKPVTLSCSQTLNHNVMYWYQQKSSQAPKLLFHYYDKDFNNEADTPDNFQSRRPNTSFCFLDIRSPGLGDTAMYLCVTSSGGTGGRETQYFGPGTRLLVL.

This clonotype has at least ten counts. The chain carries TRBV12-3 or TRBV12-4 and TRBJ1-2, with D uncertain. Deletions cut 7 bases from V and 0 bases from J, with 6 bases between. CDR3 length: 12 amino acids. This CDR3 is CASTSANYGYTF. CDR3 DNA: TGTGCCAGCACCTCAGCTAACTATGGCTACACCTTC.

This clonotype was picked up many times. One end of the junction does not line up with germline, which may come from a read error. This sequence joins TRBV27 and TRBJ1-6; TRBD1 is a possible D gene (5 bases). CDR1 MNHEY and CDR2 SMNVEV come from the germline V gene (reference sequence). CDR3 length: 15 amino acids. CDR3 in amino acids: CASSFVRESPSPLNF. Here the CDR3 DNA reads TGTGCCAGCAGTTTCGTCAGGGAATCCCCTTCACCCCTCAACTTT.

This clonotype was picked up many times. The rearrangement links TRBV6-5 to TRBJ2-7, with D possibly matching TRBD1 (5 bases). V lost 2 bases and J lost 4, with 12 bases in between. This CDR3 is built from 14 residues. The germline V gene encodes CDR1 MNHEY and CDR2 SVGAGI. CDR3 sequence reads: CASSYTIQGYEQYF. CDR3 nucleotide sequence: TGTGCCAGCAGTTACACTATCCAGGGTTACGAGCAGTACTTC.

V is TRBV20-1 and J is TRBJ1-6, with a tentative D call TRBD1 (5 bases). This CDR3 contains 15 residues. Germline V gene sequence: CDR1 DFQATT, CDR2 SNEGSKA (reference sequence). The V end was cut by 1 base, the J end by 7 bases, with 14 bases between. The DNA for the CDR3 is TGCAGTGCTAGAGGTTACGGGGGAAGGAATTCACCCCTCCACTTT. It codes for CSARGYGGRNSPLHF.

J is TRBJ2-3 and V is TRBV5-1, with TRBD1 identical over 7 bases. Per germline, CDR1 SGHRS and CDR2 YFSETQ. V shed 0 bases, J shed 10 bases, and the junction held 2 bases outside the gene matches. The CDR3 has 12 residues. CDR3 coding DNA: TGCGCCAGCAGCTTGGAAACAGGGGCGCAGTATTTT. It translates to CASSLETGAQYF.

DNA of the CDR3: TGCGCCAGCAGCGTGGACAGGCCGAACACTGAAGCTTTCTTT. This gives the protein CASSVDRPNTEAFF. The J gene is TRBJ1-1, the V gene TRBV5-1, with 7 bases matching TRBD1. This CDR3 comprises 14 residues. Germline CDR1 and CDR2: SGHRS and YFSETQ. J lost 1 base, V lost 4 bases, and 4 bases had no gene match.

This clonotype has at least ten counts. This chain connects TRBV7-9 to TRBJ2-4; tentatively, D is TRBD1 (6 bases). The CDR3 consists of 11 residues. Deletions cut 9 bases from V and 5 bases from J, with 8 bases between. Germline V gene sequence: CDR1 SEHNR, CDR2 FQNEAQ (reference sequence). The CDR3 DNA follows: TGTGCCAGTCAGGGGCAAAACATTCAGTACTTC. Its protein is CASQGQNIQYF.

This clonotype was detected only a few times. The gene calls are TRBV10-3 and TRBJ2-2; 14 bases agree with TRBD2. This CDR3 contains 18 residues. J gave up 0 bases and V 4 bases, and 4 bases lay outside the gene matches. The germline CDR1 and CDR2 sequences are ENHRY and SYGVKD. The CDR3 DNA reads TGTGCCATCAGTGGACGACTAGCGGGGGGGTCGAACACCGGGGAGCTGTTTTTT. Protein: CAISGRLAGGSNTGELFF.

By its share, this clonotype is medium-sized. The chain is built from TRBV7-2 and TRBJ1-2; no firm D call. The CDR3 runs to 15 residues. Germline V gene sequence: CDR1 SGHTA, CDR2 FQGNSA. The V end lost 0 bases, the J end lost 4 bases, and 12 bases lay between the germline ends. The CDR3: CASSLARLSAYGYTF. DNA for the CDR3: TGTGCCAGCAGCTTAGCCCGGTTGTCCGCCTATGGCTACACCTTC. Full variable domain (missing parts from reference TRBV7-2 and TRBJ1-2): GAGVSQSPSNKVTEKGKDVELRCDPISGHTALYWYRQSLGQGLEFLIYFQGNSAPDKSGLPSDRFSAERTGGSVSTLTIQRTQQEDSAVYLCASSLARLSAYGYTFGSGTRLTVV.

In this sample, this clonotype turned up many times. The V gene is TRBV18, the J gene TRBJ2-1, with 10 positions matching TRBD1. Trimming at V came to 2 bases and at J to 6 bases, leaving 4 bases not matched to a gene. Germline loops: CDR1 KGHSH, CDR2 LQKENI. The CDR3 totals 15 residues. The CDR3 here is CASSPGTGDPNEQFF. CDR3 sequence (DNA): TGTGCCAGCTCACCAGGGACAGGGGATCCCAATGAGCAGTTCTTC.

This clonotype has just a few counts. CDR3 in amino acids: CASSKRTGIKNTEAFF. The CDR3 DNA follows: TGTGCCAGCAGTAAGCGGACAGGGATTAAGAACACTGAAGCTTTCTTT. The chain uses TRBV27 and TRBJ1-1; 8 bases are a match to TRBD1. The CDR3 is made up of 16 amino acids. V lost 5 bases, J lost 1 base, and 9 bases stayed unmatched. CDR1 and CDR2 (germline): MNHEY, SMNVEV (reference sequence).

This clonotype came up many times. The chain recombines TRBV5-6 with TRBJ1-4; D gene unclear. V lost 4 bases and J lost 0, with 7 bases in between. CDR1 SGHDT and CDR2 YYEEEE come from the germline V gene. The CDR3 spans 14 residues. The CDR3 bases are TGTGCCAGCAGCCGAGTCACAACTAATGAAAAACTGTTTTTT. This codes for CASSRVTTNEKLFF.

Many counts were recorded for this clonotype. The V gene is TRBV9, the J gene TRBJ1-1; 9 bases agree with TRBD1. V gave up 3 bases and J gave up 4 bases; unmatched junction bases: 10. CDR1 is SGDLS, CDR2 YYNGEE, per germline. This CDR3 has 16 amino acids. DNA for the CDR3: TGTGCCAGCAGCGGAACCGGGACAGGGTCTTTCACTGAAGCTTTCTTT. This encodes CASSGTGTGSFTEAFF.

This clonotype was observed a handful of times. The chain combines TRBV7-2 with TRBJ2-1; 13 bases align to TRBD2. The CDR3 sequence is 16 residues long. The germline V gene has CDR1 SGHTA and CDR2 FQGNSA. V was clipped by 4 bases and J by 10 bases; unmatched bases: 10. As DNA, the CDR3 is TGTGCCAGCAGCTCGGAGGGGACTAGCGGGGCTCAAGAGCAGTTCTTC. Translating it yields CASSSEGTSGAQEQFF.

This clonotype was recorded many times. The rearrangement links TRBV29-1 to TRBJ1-2; 7 bases align to TRBD1. J was trimmed by 6 bases and V by 6 bases; bases with no gene match: 7. The CDR3 has 12 residues. CDR1 and CDR2 from the germline V gene are SQVTM and ANQGSEA. The CDR3 coding sequence is TGCAGCGTCGCCGGGACAGCTAATGGCTACACCTTC. It encodes CSVAGTANGYTF.